Listed here are 18 T cell receptor beta chains from one sample, sequenced in a study of T cell responses to AZD1222 COVID-19 vaccine. The data were produced by immunoSEQ multiplex PCR, yet TCRdb's version contains in-frame clones alone and is incomplete. Among more than 85,000 clones listed, 82% were seen once. Material: peripheral blood, obtained on day 0 of AZD1222 vaccination. These receptors all come from an adult in good health.

This chain joins TRBV15 and TRBJ1-2; 8 nucleotides align to TRBD1. Germline trimming cut 3 bases from V and 4 bases from J; bases unmatched to any gene: 4. Looked up from germline, CDR1 is LNHNV and CDR2 is YYDKDF (reference sequence). The CDR3 has 14 amino acids. This CDR3 reads CATSSAGTGYGYTF. Written as DNA, the CDR3 is TGTGCCACCAGCAGTGCCGGGACAGGCTATGGCTACACCTTC.

This sequence joins TRBV30 and TRBJ2-7, with 7 positions matching TRBD1. Germline V gene lookup returns CDR1 GTSNPN and CDR2 SVGIG (reference sequence). V was pared by 3 bases and J by 4 bases, with 0 bases of the junction left unmatched. The CDR3 has 11 residues. CDR3 sequence reads: CAWRQGYEQYF. CDR3 DNA: TGTGCCTGGAGACAGGGGTACGAGCAGTACTTC.

The chain uses TRBV7-8 and TRBJ1-3, with a tentative D call TRBD1 (5 bases). The CDR3 is 13 amino acids. The germline gives CDR1 SGHVS, CDR2 FQNEAQ. V lost 5 bases to trimming and J lost 2 bases, with 7 bases between them. CDR3 sequence: CASSRDAGNTIYF. The CDR3 DNA sequence: TGTGCCAGCAGCCGGGACGCTGGAAACACCATATATTTT.

This chain connects TRBV7-2 to TRBJ1-6; TRBD1 agrees at 7 bases. This CDR3 is 15 amino acids long. V shed 2 bases, J shed 7 bases, and the junction held 5 bases outside the gene matches. Germline CDR1 and CDR2: SGHTA and FQGNSA. CDR3 in DNA: TGTGCCAGCAGCTTAACTAGGGGGCGGAATTCACCCCTCCACTTT. It codes for CASSLTRGRNSPLHF.

In this sample, this clone turned up a few times. The chain carries TRBV27 and TRBJ1-2, with a possible D match to TRBD1 (5 bases). The germline V and J ends were trimmed by 3 bases and 9 bases, with 17 bases remaining between them. This CDR3 comprises 14 residues. CDR1 and CDR2 from the germline V gene are MNHEY and SMNVEV (reference sequence). The CDR3 sequence: CASSFNSGGGSYTF. CDR3 coding DNA: TGTGCCAGCAGTTTCAATTCTGGGGGTGGGAGCTACACCTTC.

The rearrangement uses TRBV4-3 and TRBJ2-2, with 14 bases that match TRBD2. Unmatched junction bases numbered 2, after V lost 4 bases and J lost 1 base. CDR3 size: 17 residues. In germline, CDR1 is LGHNA, CDR2 YSLEER. CDR3 bases: TGCGCCAGCAGCCCCGGACTAGCGGGGGGGAACACCGGGGAGCTGTTTTTT. The encoded protein is CASSPGLAGGNTGELFF.

The sample holds a few counts of this clone. The chain is built from TRBV5-8 and TRBJ1-2; the D gene is possibly TRBD1 (5 bases). With 0 bases removed from V and 3 bases from J, the gap between germline ends came to 24 bases. Looked up from germline, CDR1 is SGHTS and CDR2 is YDEGEE. The CDR3 totals 19 residues. The CDR3 loop is CASSLGFPDGTDEYYGYTF. CDR3 bases: TGTGCCAGCAGCTTGGGGTTCCCCGACGGGACGGATGAGTACTATGGCTACACCTTC.

The chain is built from TRBV2 and TRBJ2-2; no clear D. The CDR3 covers 10 residues. Trimming took 5 bases from V and 7 from J, leaving 2 bases between them. The V gene's germline CDR1 is SNHLY and CDR2 FYNNEI. CDR3 DNA sequence: TGTGCCAGCAGTAACGGGGAGCTGTTTTTT. It specifies CASSNGELFF.

The rearrangement uses TRBV7-2 and TRBJ1-6; D uncertain. This CDR3 region has 15 residues. Germline V CDR1 and CDR2: SGHTA, FQGNSA. Between the trimmed V and J ends, which lost 0 bases and 10 bases, there was a span of 13 bases. CDR3 residues: CASSLALQNRSPLHF. CDR3 sequence (DNA): TGTGCCAGCAGCTTAGCGCTCCAAAACCGGTCACCCCTCCACTTT. The full variable domain, with the rest looked up from reference TRBV7-2 and TRBJ1-6, is GAGVSQSPSNKVTEKGKDVELRCDPISGHTALYWYRQSLGQGLEFLIYFQGNSAPDKSGLPSDRFSAERTGGSVSTLTIQRTQQEDSAVYLCASSLALQNRSPLHFGNGTRLTVT.

V is TRBV5-6 and J is TRBJ2-3, with D tentatively TRBD2 (5 bases). Trimming removed 4 bases at V and 2 bases at J, with 14 bases between. CDR3 length: 15 amino acids. Germline V gene sequence: CDR1 SGHDT, CDR2 YYEEEE. The CDR3 spells CASSPMGGHTDTQYF. For the CDR3, the DNA is TGTGCCAGCAGCCCGATGGGCGGGCACACAGATACGCAGTATTTT.

The gene calls are TRBV7-8 and TRBJ2-5; 11 nucleotides align to TRBD1. The germline gives CDR1 SGHVS, CDR2 FQNEAQ. The CDR3 is made up of 15 amino acids. The V and J ends lost 0 bases and 4 bases, in that order; junction bases with no gene match: 1. The CDR3 loop reads CASSLAGTGGETQYF. The CDR3 nucleotides are TGTGCCAGCAGCTTAGCCGGGACAGGGGGAGAGACCCAGTACTTC.

The chain recombines TRBV7-9 with TRBJ2-7; D perhaps matches TRBD1 (5 bases). This CDR3 is 15 amino acids long. Trimming pared 5 bases from V and 3 bases from J, leaving 17 bases between. The germline V gene has CDR1 SEHNR and CDR2 FQNEAQ (reference sequence). CDR3 coding DNA: TGTGCCAGCAGCCCCGGACAAGGACCCCTCTACGAGCAGTACTTC. It encodes CASSPGQGPLYEQYF. Variable domain in full (rest from reference TRBV7-9 and TRBJ2-7): DTGVSQNPRHKITKRGQNVTFRCDPISEHNRLYWYRQTLGQGPEFLTYFQNEAQLEKSRLLSDRFSAERPKGSFSTLEIQRTEQGDSAMYLCASSPGQGPLYEQYFGPGTRLTVT.

Note on this clone: The sample carries other DNA sequences with the same CDR3. The chain couples TRBV7-2 to TRBJ1-2; D is unresolved. The CDR3 loop spans 14 amino acids. In germline, CDR1 is SGHTA, CDR2 FQGNSA. Trimming pared 2 bases from V and 4 bases from J, leaving 11 bases between. The CDR3 reads CASSLNAGGYGYTF. The CDR3 coding sequence is TGTGCCAGCAGCTTAAATGCGGGTGGCTATGGCTACACCTTC.

The J gene is TRBJ2-5, the V gene TRBV27, with TRBD2 identical over 7 bases. Germline V CDR1 and CDR2: MNHEY, SMNVEV (reference sequence). The CDR3 runs 17 residues. V gave up 2 bases and J gave up 9 bases; unmatched junction bases: 18. CDR3 in DNA: TGTGCCAGCAGTTTAATTTTTGGGGACTATCCAGAAGGGGCCCAGTACTTC. It translates to CASSLIFGDYPEGAQYF.

V and J are TRBV12-3 or TRBV12-4 and TRBJ2-5, with D unclear. With 10 bases removed from V and 4 bases from J, the gap between germline ends came to 10 bases. The CDR3 consists of 11 residues. The chain's CDR3 is CAISLGETQYF. CDR3 sequence (DNA): TGTGCCATCTCCTTAGGAGAGACCCAGTACTTC.

The rearrangement links TRBV13 to TRBJ2-2, with 7 bases that match TRBD1. Trimming removed 0 bases from V and 5 bases from J; junction bases left unmatched: 6. This CDR3 is 16 amino acids long. Germline CDR1 is PRHDT and CDR2 is FYEKMQ (reference sequence). The CDR3 protein is CASSLGNRGETGELFF. In DNA, the CDR3 is TGTGCCAGCAGCTTAGGAAACAGGGGCGAAACCGGGGAGCTGTTTTTT. Drawing the rest from reference TRBV13 and TRBJ2-2, the complete variable domain is AAGVIQSPRHLIKEKRETATLKCYPIPRHDTVYWYQQGPGQDPQFLISFYEKMQSDKGSIPDRFSAQQFSDYHSELNMSSLELGDSALYFCASSLGNRGETGELFFGEGSRLTVL.

The V and J genes are TRBV6-6 and TRBJ1-2, with D perhaps matching TRBD1 (5 bases). The V and J ends lost 7 bases and 4 bases respectively, with 13 bases between them. Germline assignment: CDR1 MNHNY and CDR2 SVGAGI (reference sequence). The length of the CDR3 is 13 residues. CDR3 coding DNA: TGTGCCAGCACCTCCGGGGGGAGCTATGGCTACACCTTC. Its translation: CASTSGGSYGYTF.

The CDR3 protein is CASSPRRDLLDKAFF. CDR3 nucleotide sequence: TGTGCCAGCAGCCCTCGCAGGGATCTCCTCGATAAAGCTTTCTTT. The chain couples TRBV3-1 (or the pseudogene TRBV3-2) to TRBJ1-1, with D tentatively TRBD1 (5 bases). Germline lookup yields CDR1 LGHDT and CDR2 YNNKEL (reference sequence). This CDR3 region has 15 residues. Trimming removed 4 bases at V and 9 bases at J, with 21 bases between.